A single sample is the source of the 19 T cell receptor beta chains below, sequenced in a study of cytomegalovirus exposure and HLA in healthy donors. PCR employed 60 Vbeta and 13 Jbeta primers. Assay: immunoSEQ multiplex PCR; the TCRdb copy retains only in-frame clones and omits some. Of around 150,000 clones in the sample, approximately 78% were seen once. The sequenced sample was PBMCs. The receptor source for this set is a girl aged 2-10 years in good health and CMV-seropositive.

This chain connects TRBV10-1 to TRBJ2-3, with D perhaps TRBD1 (5 bases). The CDR3 has 13 amino acids. Trimming left V 3 bases short and J 5 bases short, with 9 bases between. Germline values: CDR1 WNHNN, CDR2 SYGVQD (reference sequence). This CDR3 reads CASSEGVGDTQYF. The DNA for the CDR3 is TGCGCCAGCAGTGAAGGGGTTGGAGATACGCAGTATTTT.

This chain joins TRBV6-5 and TRBJ2-1; D call uncertain. The V and J ends lost 6 bases and 5 bases respectively, with 11 bases between them. Germline-derived CDR1 and CDR2 are MNHEY and SVGAGI. The CDR3 length is 13 residues. The DNA of the CDR3 is TGTGCCAGCAGCCCCGACATCAACAATGAGCAGTTCTTC. As protein: CASSPDINNEQFF.

The V call is TRBV29-1, the J call TRBJ2-4; no definite D call. CDR1 SQVTM and CDR2 ANQGSEA come from the germline V gene. Trimming removed 5 bases at V and 0 bases at J, with 11 bases between. The CDR3 length is 14 residues. CDR3 amino acids: CSVSNTIAKNIQYF. CDR3 nucleotides: TGCAGCGTTAGTAATACAATAGCCAAAAACATTCAGTACTTC.

The V call is TRBV4-1, the J call TRBJ1-5; D not certain. The CDR3 loop spans 14 amino acids. Germline V CDR1 and CDR2: MGHRA, YSYEKL. Deletions cut 0 bases from V and 7 bases from J, with 10 bases between. CDR3 sequence: CASSQEASIQPQHF. CDR3 nucleotide sequence: TGCGCCAGCAGCCAAGAGGCCTCAATACAGCCCCAGCATTTT.

V gene TRBV11-2 combines with J gene TRBJ2-7, with 7 bases aligning to TRBD1. J was trimmed by 5 bases and V by 3 bases; bases with no gene match: 7. CDR1 is SGHAT, CDR2 FQNNGV, per germline. The CDR3 has 14 amino acids. The CDR3 is CASSFDRVSDEQYF. In nucleotides, the CDR3 is TGTGCCAGCAGCTTCGACAGGGTCAGCGACGAGCAGTACTTC. Full variable domain (missing parts from reference TRBV11-2 and TRBJ2-7): EAGVAQSPRYKIIEKRQSVAFWCNPISGHATLYWYQQILGQGPKLLIQFQNNGVVDDSQLPKDRFSAERLKGVDSTLKIQPAKLEDSAVYLCASSFDRVSDEQYFGPGTRLTVT.

The V and J genes are TRBV5-1 and TRBJ2-3, with TRBD1 matching over 9 bases. Trimming cost V 2 bases and J 6 bases; bases outside gene matches: 10. The CDR3 contains 16 residues. CDR1 SGHRS and CDR2 YFSETQ come from the germline V gene. The CDR3 sequence: CASSLPPTGGGDTQYF. DNA for the CDR3: TGCGCCAGCAGCTTACCCCCGACAGGGGGAGGGGATACGCAGTATTTT. Drawing the rest from reference TRBV5-1 and TRBJ2-3, the complete variable domain is KAGVTQTPRYLIKTRGQQVTLSCSPISGHRSVSWYQQTPGQGLQFLFEYFSETQRNKGNFPGRFSGRQFSNSRSEMNVSTLELGDSALYLCASSLPPTGGGDTQYFGPGTRLTVL.

This clone was seen a few times. This chain connects TRBV9 to TRBJ2-3, with TRBD2 identical over 7 bases. The V segment lost 5 bases and the J segment 0 bases; nucleotides outside the gene matches: 6. The germline V gene has CDR1 SGDLS and CDR2 YYNGEE. The CDR3 runs 15 residues. The CDR3 coding sequence is TGTGCCAGCAGTCCTAGCGGATCAAGCACAGATACGCAGTATTTT. It specifies CASSPSGSSTDTQYF.

In its sample, this clone was seen once. This chain connects TRBV5-7 to TRBJ2-7, with TRBD1 identical over 9 bases. TRBV5-7 is an ORF, with its function uncertain. This CDR3 region has 15 residues. V shed 3 bases, J shed 6 bases, and the junction held 10 bases outside the gene matches. The CDR3 loop reads CASSWGKRDRVEQYF. The CDR3 DNA reads as TGTGCCAGCAGCTGGGGGAAGAGGGACAGGGTCGAGCAGTACTTC.

CDR3 nucleotides: TGTGCCAGCAGTGAGCTAGCGGGAGGGCCCGGGGAGCTGTTTTTT. Translation: CASSELAGGPGELFF. The chain employs TRBV2 and TRBJ2-2; TRBD2 matches at 12 bases. Germline CDR1 SNHLY, CDR2 FYNNEI. V lost 3 bases and J lost 6; bases outside the gene matches: 2. The CDR3 has 15 residues.

There are a few counts of this clone. This chain uses TRBV28 with TRBJ1-4; TRBD1 might be the D (5 bases). From germline, CDR1 is MDHEN and CDR2 SYDVKM. Between the trimmed V and J ends, which lost 4 bases and 2 bases, there was a span of 8 bases. The CDR3 is 14 amino acids. The CDR3 bases are TGTGCCAGCAGTTACGGGACTACTAATGAAAAACTGTTTTTT. Protein product: CASSYGTTNEKLFF.

For the CDR3, the DNA is TGCGCCAGCAGCGCGAATACAGGAAATGAAAAACTGTTTTTT. Amino acid sequence: CASSANTGNEKLFF. V usage is TRBV5-1 and J usage is TRBJ1-4, with D perhaps TRBD1 (5 bases). CDR3 size: 14 residues. Per germline, CDR1 SGHRS and CDR2 YFSETQ. V lost 4 bases to trimming and J lost 5 bases, with 12 bases between them.

The rearrangement links TRBV30 to TRBJ2-1; 7 nucleotides match TRBD2. Germline V lookup: CDR1 GTSNPN, CDR2 SVGIG (reference sequence). The CDR3 is 14 residues long. With V trimmed by 6 bases and J by 1 base, 6 bases remained unmatched. CDR3 DNA: TGTGCCTGTCTAGCGGTGGGGTCCTACAATGAGCAGTTCTTC. Translated: CACLAVGSYNEQFF.

This rearrangement joins TRBV7-3 to TRBJ1-4; D gene ambiguous. The CDR3 covers 14 residues. Between the trimmed V and J ends, which lost 9 bases and 6 bases, there was a span of 17 bases. CDR1 is SGHTA and CDR2 is FQGTGA in the germline V gene. The CDR3 loop reads CASSPGANDEKLFF. CDR3 DNA: TGTGCCAGTTCCCCGGGAGCTAACGATGAAAAACTGTTTTTT.

The sample holds one count of this clone. The chain joins TRBV27 to TRBJ2-1, with 7 bases lining up with TRBD2. Germline V CDR1 and CDR2: MNHEY, SMNVEV (reference sequence). The ends lost 2 bases at V and 2 bases at J; junction bases unmatched: 0. CDR3 length equals 14 residues. Written as DNA, the CDR3 is TGTGCCAGCAGTTTAGGGGGGGCCTACAATGAGCAGTTCTTC. Its translation: CASSLGGAYNEQFF.

The V and J genes are TRBV28 and TRBJ2-7; TRBD2 aligns across 9 bases. Germline assignment: CDR1 MDHEN and CDR2 SYDVKM. The length of the CDR3 is 16 residues. Trimming cost V 5 bases and J 6 bases; bases outside gene matches: 14. CDR3 nucleotide sequence: TGTGCCAGCAGTGCCTATACTAGCGGGCCTCCCCCCGAGCAGTACTTC. Protein product: CASSAYTSGPPPEQYF.

The sample holds a few counts of this clone. The chain carries TRBV28 and TRBJ1-1; D call uncertain. Per the germline V gene, CDR1 is MDHEN and CDR2 is SYDVKM. The CDR3 covers 17 residues. Trimming removed 3 bases at V and 0 bases at J, with 17 bases between. CDR3 bases: TGTGCCAGCAGTTTCAAGATCAGTCAGAGGCTGAACACTGAAGCTTTCTTT. Its protein product is CASSFKISQRLNTEAFF.

The gene calls are TRBV29-1 and TRBJ2-5; D ambiguous. CDR1 and CDR2 (germline): SQVTM, ANQGSEA. The CDR3 loop spans 11 amino acids. Deletions cut 5 bases from V and 1 base from J, with 5 bases between. CDR3 in DNA: TGCAGCGTTCATTCCCAAGAGACCCAGTACTTC. Translated, it gives CSVHSQETQYF.

The V and J genes are TRBV28 and TRBJ1-5; TRBD1 aligns across 10 bases. The CDR3 covers 14 residues. Germline CDR1 MDHEN, CDR2 SYDVKM. V shed 4 bases, J shed 5 bases, and the junction held 2 bases outside the gene matches. DNA for the CDR3: TGTGCCAGCAGTTCGACAGGGGGCCATCAGCCCCAGCATTTT. Translated, it gives CASSSTGGHQPQHF.

The chain is built from TRBV30 and TRBJ1-2; 11 nucleotides line up with TRBD1. The CDR3 sequence is 15 residues long. Germline CDR1 GTSNPN, CDR2 SVGIG (reference sequence). J lost 5 bases, V lost 3 bases, and 8 bases had no gene match. The CDR3 coding sequence is TGTGCCTGGAGAGGGACAGGGGGTTGGGAGTATGGCTACACCTTC. Protein product: CAWRGTGGWEYGYTF.